The entry below describes one T cell receptor beta chain. The data originate from a study of blood T cell repertoires in COVID-19. Study background: T cells, B-cell-depleted T cells, or PBMCs provided the cDNA or gDNA that served as material.

V shed 1 base and J 0 bases; nucleotides not matched to a gene: 8. Germline-derived CDR1 and CDR2 are KGHDR and SFDVKD. This CDR3 has 19 residues. Study processing details: Using reference gene primer amplification, nucleated cell counts were estimated. Repertoires were generated with immunoSEQ multiplex PCR, while TCRdb's copy carries only in-frame clones and drops some. The DNA gave D and trimming, while V, J and clone size come from that table. The sample includes over 90,000 clones, almost 85% of them seen just once. The receptor's source is a man in his forties or fifties with active or convalescent COVID-19. The sequencing sample was made of peripheral blood. The rearrangement links TRBV24-1 to TRBJ1-6; 7 nucleotides match TRBD1. The CDR3 here is CATSDFQQGIDSYNSPLHF. In nucleotides, the CDR3 is TGTGCCACCAGTGATTTCCAACAGGGGATAGACTCCTATAATTCACCCCTCCACTTT.